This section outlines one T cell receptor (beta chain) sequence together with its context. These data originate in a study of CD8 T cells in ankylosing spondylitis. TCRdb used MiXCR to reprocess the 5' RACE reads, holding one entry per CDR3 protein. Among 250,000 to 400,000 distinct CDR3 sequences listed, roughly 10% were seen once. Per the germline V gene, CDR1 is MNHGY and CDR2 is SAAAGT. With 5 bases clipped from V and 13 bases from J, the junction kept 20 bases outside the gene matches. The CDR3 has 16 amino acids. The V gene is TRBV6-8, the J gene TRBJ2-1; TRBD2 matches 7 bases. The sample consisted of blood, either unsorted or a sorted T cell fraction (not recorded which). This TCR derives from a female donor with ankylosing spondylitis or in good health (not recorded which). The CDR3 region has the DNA TGTGCCAGCAGTCTTCCACCCGGACTAGTCGCATTGGTACAGTTCTTC. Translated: CASSLPPGLVALVQFF.